The clone carrying this TCR beta chain has a count of ten or more. Its cognate antigen is unknown. This record comes from a study of T-cell reconstitution after alpha-beta-depleted transplantation in children. As it was prepared, the TCRbeta library received unique molecular identifiers. MiXCR was run by TCRdb on the PCR reads, yielding one entry per CDR3 protein. The data contain some 130,000 distinct CDR3 sequences, roughly 10% of them singletons. V was cut by 4 bases and J by 4 bases, with 12 bases left in between. This CDR3 is built from 14 residues. Per germline, CDR1 SGHRS and CDR2 YFSETQ. Study-wide results and caveats: Fresh T-cell production supplied most of the T-cell counts and diversity seen one year after transplant. Expanded clones from the graft, numbering several hundred, reportedly supplied alpha-beta T cells about two months after transplant. Elevated TCRbeta diversity at day 60 was traced, in some patients, to surviving recipient T cells and thymic progenitors.

The sequencing used PBMCs, mostly from graft donor cells, collected 180 days after TCRalphabeta/CD19-depleted stem cell transplant. This sequence joins TRBV5-1 and TRBJ2-1, with D uncertain. The source is a girl less than two years old who had a stem cell transplant for combined immunodeficiency, so the T cells may come from the graft donor. The CDR3 DNA follows: TGCGCCAGCAGCCGCAACCCCGAATACAATGAGCAGTTCTTC. Translation gives CASSRNPEYNEQFF.